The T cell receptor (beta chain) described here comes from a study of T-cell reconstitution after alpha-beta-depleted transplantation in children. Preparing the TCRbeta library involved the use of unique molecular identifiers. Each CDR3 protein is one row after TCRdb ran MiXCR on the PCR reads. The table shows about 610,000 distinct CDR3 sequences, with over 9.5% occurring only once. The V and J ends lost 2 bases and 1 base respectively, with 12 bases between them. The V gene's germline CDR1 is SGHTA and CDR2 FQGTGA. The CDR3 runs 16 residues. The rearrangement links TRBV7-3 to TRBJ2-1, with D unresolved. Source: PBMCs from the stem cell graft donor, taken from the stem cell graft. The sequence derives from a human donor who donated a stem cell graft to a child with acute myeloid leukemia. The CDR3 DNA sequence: TGTGCCAGCAGCTTAGGGCCAGCCGTATCCTACAATGAGCAGTTCTTC. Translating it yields CASSLGPAVSYNEQFF.